Many counts were recorded for the clone carrying this T cell receptor (beta chain). Its antigen is still unknown. The entry originates in a study of response to subunit inactivated influenza vaccine. Study-wide findings and caveats: Few new T cells, the authors suggested, are recruited by each seasonal influenza vaccination.

In germline, CDR1 is SQVTM, CDR2 ANQGSEA. The V and J ends lost 3 bases and 7 bases respectively, with 12 bases between them. This CDR3 contains 12 residues. TCRdb analysed the RT-PCR reads with MiXCR anew, one entry per CDR3 protein. This table holds about 780,000 distinct CDR3 sequences, under 20% found once. The sequence derives from a man aged 45-65 years who received an inactivated influenza vaccine. Specimen: PBMCs from blood, collected more than 4 days after vaccination. V and J are TRBV29-1 and TRBJ2-5, with a weak D call TRBD1 (5 bases). CDR3 DNA: TGCAGCGTTGATACGCAGGGAAGGACCCAGTACTTC. This translates into CSVDTQGRTQYF.